The T cell receptor (beta chain) under discussion was sequenced for a study of T cell repertoires in ileal Crohn's disease. Study overall: About half of patients got postoperative therapy: roughly 12 thiopurines, 18 anti-TNF. Whole-study findings and limits: Postoperative endoscopy occurred within one year, median around 7.5 months. Mucosal expansions were suggested to be mainly CD8 T cells.

The germline V gene encodes CDR1 MNHEY and CDR2 SVGAGI. Trimming cost V 3 bases and J 3 bases, with 9 bases left between them. The CDR3 length is 13 residues. The table came from immunoSEQ multiplex PCR; TCRdb's copy has only in-frame clones and leaves some out. The sample shows 15,000 to 20,000 clones, around 70% of them seen only once. Sample time point: neoterminal ileum biopsy at postoperative endoscopy, about 6 months after surgery. Included were adult ileal or ileocolonic Crohn's patients indicated for ileocolonic resection. With respect to this clone: Its antigen is not known.

This TCR was recovered from an adult with Crohn's disease. The V gene is TRBV6-5, the J gene TRBJ2-7; TRBD2 might be the D (6 bases). Sequencing was done on a sample of ileal tissue. CDR3 in amino acids: CASSYGAGYEQYF. The CDR3 DNA reads as TGTGCCAGCAGTTATGGAGCGGGCTACGAGCAGTACTTC.